The text below deals with one T cell receptor beta chain. What it recognizes is unknown. TCRdb's copy holds only in-frame clones and misses some; the assay was immunoSEQ multiplex PCR. The data hold approximately 26,000 clones, with under 85% observed a single time. Blood sampling was done at baseline, cycle 4 day 1, and cycle 7 day 1. These data belong to a study of OX40 agonist ivuxolimab in advanced cancers. Germline CDR1 reads LNHDA; CDR2 reads SQIVND (reference sequence). This CDR3 contains 16 residues. V lost 4 bases and J lost 5; bases outside the gene matches: 12. Whole-study findings and limits: The authors also found low normalized T-cell clonal expansion in some nonresponders.

The TCR comes from an adult with an advanced solid tumor such as melanoma, head and neck, liver or kidney cancer. The sample here was CD4+ or CD8+ T cells sorted from blood, taken in a trial of the OX40 agonist ivuxolimab. The genes are TRBV19 and TRBJ2-5; 8 nucleotides match TRBD2. CDR3 coding DNA: TGTGCCAGTAGTACGTCGGGGGGGGGCCTTTTGGAGACCCAGTACTTC. Protein sequence: CASSTSGGGLLETQYF.